The present TCR beta chain was sequenced within a study of T cell responses to AZD1222 COVID-19 vaccine. V was cut by 8 bases and J by 0 bases, with 14 bases left in between. In germline, CDR1 is MDHEN, CDR2 SYDVKM. The CDR3 runs to 15 residues. With respect to this clone: Antigen unknown.

Study outcomes and limitations: It should be noted that donors were predominantly white British and more often female, and clonal diversity was possibly underestimated.

The assay was immunoSEQ multiplex PCR, and TCRdb's table has in-frame clones only and misses some. The sample has about 140,000 clones, 70% to 90% seen once; the top ten hold 2.9%. The TCR was taken from an adult in good health. This chain connects TRBV28 to TRBJ1-3; D uncertain. This specimen consisted of peripheral blood, obtained on day 0 of AZD1222 vaccination. The CDR3 is CASGSPGSSGNTIYF. The CDR3 coding sequence is TGTGCCAGCGGGTCCCCGGGTTCCTCTGGAAACACCATATATTTT.